The 13 T cell receptor beta chains below were found in one sample sequenced in a study of T cell clones after liver transplantation. Sequencing was performed with immunoSEQ multiplex PCR; in TCRdb, only in-frame clones are kept and a portion is missing. Of 85,000 to 110,000 clones listed, around 80% were seen once; the top ten hold less than 3%. This material consisted of CD4+ T cells from blood, taken approximately 50 months after liver transplant. The receptors shown here come from a human patient who received a liver transplant. Some T cells may be the graft donor's.

The chain carries TRBV28 and TRBJ2-1; 7 bases are a match to TRBD2. The CDR3 is made up of 14 amino acids. CDR1 is MDHEN, CDR2 SYDVKM, per germline. V was pared by 2 bases and J by 2 bases, with 0 bases of the junction left unmatched. The CDR3 region is CASSLAGAYNEQFF. The CDR3 region has the DNA TGTGCCAGCAGTTTAGCGGGAGCCTACAATGAGCAGTTCTTC.

The J gene is TRBJ2-6, the V gene TRBV30; tentative D call: TRBD1 (5 bases). CDR1 and CDR2 (germline): GTSNPN, SVGIG (reference sequence). The CDR3 consists of 16 residues. With 8 bases removed from V and 0 bases from J, the gap between germline ends came to 17 bases. DNA for the CDR3: TGTGCCCATACAGGAGCCCAGGGCTCTGGGGCCAACGTCCTGACTTTC. This codes for CAHTGAQGSGANVLTF.

Here the CDR3 reads CASGLTGGAETQYF. In nucleotides, the CDR3 is TGTGCCAGCGGGTTGACAGGGGGAGCGGAGACCCAGTACTTC. The chain has TRBV6-1 and TRBJ2-5; 9 nucleotides align to TRBD1. This CDR3 contains 14 residues. J gave up 5 bases and V 8 bases, and 9 bases lay outside the gene matches. The germline gives CDR1 MNHNS, CDR2 SASEGT.

In its sample, this clone was seen a few times. The chain carries TRBV18 and TRBJ1-2; D possibly corresponds to TRBD1 (5 bases). CDR1 is KGHSH, CDR2 LQKENI, per germline. The CDR3 totals 15 residues. V lost 6 bases and J 0 bases, leaving 14 bases between the germline ends. The CDR3 loop reads CASSPGATANYGYTF. The CDR3, as DNA: TGTGCCAGCTCCCCAGGAGCGACAGCTAACTATGGCTACACCTTC. The variable domain in full, completed from reference TRBV18 and TRBJ1-2, reads NAGVMQNPRHLVRRRGQEARLRCSPMKGHSHVYWYRQLPEEGLKFMVYLQKENIIDESGMPKERFSAEFPKEGPSILRIQQVVRGDSAAYFCASSPGATANYGYTFGSGTRLTVV.

The V gene is TRBV19, the J gene TRBJ1-6, with D possibly TRBD1 on 5 matching bases. Germline V gene lookup returns CDR1 LNHDA and CDR2 SQIVND (reference sequence). V shed 7 bases and J shed 10 bases, with 11 bases lying between them. This CDR3 is built from 12 residues. CDR3 sequence reads: CASNTGLSPLHF. In nucleotides, the CDR3 is TGTGCCAGTAATACAGGATTATCACCCCTCCACTTT.

This clone was detected only a few times. This chain uses TRBV20-1 with TRBJ1-1; no reliable D call. V lost 4 bases, J lost 4 bases, and 7 bases lay in between. The CDR3 runs to 11 residues. Germline CDR1 and CDR2: DFQATT and SNEGSKA (reference sequence). Here the CDR3 DNA reads TGCAGTGCTATACGGGGCACTGAAGCTTTCTTT. It is translated as CSAIRGTEAFF.

The V and J genes are TRBV2 and TRBJ1-4; 10 nucleotides align to TRBD1. The junction had 3 bases not matched to a gene; V was cut back by 4 bases and J by 7 bases. The CDR3 is 14 amino acids. Germline V gene sequence: CDR1 SNHLY, CDR2 FYNNEI. The CDR3 loop is CASSGGTGVEKLFF. For the CDR3, the DNA is TGTGCCAGCAGTGGCGGGACAGGGGTTGAAAAACTGTTTTTT. Complete variable domain (other parts from reference TRBV2 and TRBJ1-4): EPEVTQTPSHQVTQMGQEVILRCVPISNHLYFYWYRQILGQKVEFLVSFYNNEISEKSEIFDDQFSVERPDGSNFTLKIRSTKLEDSAMYFCASSGGTGVEKLFFGSGTQLSVL.

The J gene is TRBJ1-6, the V gene TRBV7-2; a weak D match, TRBD1 (5 bases). The CDR3 consists of 14 residues. The germline V gene encodes CDR1 SGHTA and CDR2 FQGNSA. With 1 base removed from V and 7 bases from J, the gap between germline ends came to 8 bases. For the CDR3, the DNA is TGTGCCAGCAGCTTAGTGCGGGGGAATTCACCCCTCCACTTT. The encoded protein is CASSLVRGNSPLHF. Variable domain in full (rest from reference TRBV7-2 and TRBJ1-6): GAGVSQSPSNKVTEKGKDVELRCDPISGHTALYWYRQSLGQGLEFLIYFQGNSAPDKSGLPSDRFSAERTGGSVSTLTIQRTQQEDSAVYLCASSLVRGNSPLHFGNGTRLTVT.

This sequence joins TRBV6-4 and TRBJ2-1, with D perhaps being TRBD1 or TRBD2 (7 bases each). CDR1 and CDR2 (germline): MRHNA, SNTAGT. The V end was cut by 2 bases, the J end by 4 bases, with 15 bases between. The CDR3 extends over 16 amino acids. This CDR3 is CASSDQGRGRYNEQFF. DNA of the CDR3: TGTGCCAGCAGTGACCAGGGGAGGGGGCGTTACAATGAGCAGTTCTTC.

The chain carries TRBV30 and TRBJ2-5; unclear D gene. CDR1 is GTSNPN and CDR2 is SVGIG in the germline V gene (reference sequence). This CDR3 is built from 16 residues. V was pared by 0 bases and J by 5 bases, with 19 bases between. The CDR3 coding sequence is TGTGCCTGGAGTGTACGTTGGGCCTCTATTAGGGAGACCCAGTACTTC. Translated: CAWSVRWASIRETQYF.

The chain employs TRBV7-3 and TRBJ1-3, with TRBD1 matching 7 bases. Germline V lookup: CDR1 SGHTA, CDR2 FQGTGA. The CDR3 contains 16 residues. V was pared by 4 bases and J by 2 bases, with 8 bases of the junction left unmatched. CDR3 residues: CASSSTGVGTGNTIYF. In nucleotides, the CDR3 is TGTGCCAGCAGCTCCACAGGGGTTGGAACTGGAAACACCATATATTTT.

This chain joins TRBV5-1 and TRBJ2-5, with 14 bases matching TRBD2. CDR3 length equals 18 residues. Unmatched junction bases numbered 8, after V lost 0 bases and J lost 4 bases. CDR1 and CDR2 from the germline V gene are SGHRS and YFSETQ. For the CDR3, the DNA is TGCGCCAGCAGCTTGGGCCCCGCCGGACTAGCGGGAGGAGAGACCCAGTACTTC. It codes for CASSLGPAGLAGGETQYF.

V gene TRBV7-2 combines with J gene TRBJ2-1; D is unclear. This CDR3 contains 16 residues. Germline values: CDR1 SGHTA, CDR2 FQGNSA. V was pared by 1 base and J by 0 bases, with 10 bases between. The CDR3 is CASSLGSPNSYNEQFF. The CDR3, as DNA: TGTGCCAGCAGCTTAGGGTCTCCTAACTCCTACAATGAGCAGTTCTTC. Supplemented by reference TRBV7-2 and TRBJ2-1, the full variable domain reads GAGVSQSPSNKVTEKGKDVELRCDPISGHTALYWYRQSLGQGLEFLIYFQGNSAPDKSGLPSDRFSAERTGGSVSTLTIQRTQQEDSAVYLCASSLGSPNSYNEQFFGPGTRLTVL.